This TCR beta chain is drawn from a study of shared clonotypes between healthy human individuals. General observations from the study: Clonotypes which were not shared had lower generation probabilities than clonotypes that all four donors shared. Exclusively blood specimens were collected; tissue repertoires likely differ.

Produced via immunoSEQ multiplex PCR; TCRdb's table is partial and in-frame only. This table holds roughly 1 million clones, 70% to 80% found once. Regarding this clone: Its antigen is unidentified.

The CDR3 is 15 residues long. Germline V gives CDR1 SGHVS, CDR2 FNYEAQ. V was trimmed by 3 bases and J by 2 bases, leaving 11 bases between them. Sequencing was performed on memory CD4+ T cells sorted from blood. The subset denotes: CD45RA-negative fraction. This receptor was identified in a man aged 18-30 years in good health. This chain uses TRBV7-6 with TRBJ2-1; D not certain. The CDR3 DNA is TGTGCCAGCAGCTTTCTTCGACTCCCCTACAATGAGCAGTTCTTC. This gives the protein CASSFLRLPYNEQFF. The full variable domain, completed using reference TRBV7-6 and TRBJ2-1, is GAGVSQSPRYKVTKRGQDVALRCDPISGHVSLYWYRQALGQGPEFLTYFNYEAQQDKSGLPNDRFSAERPEGSISTLTIQRTEQRDSAMYRCASSFLRLPYNEQFFGPGTRLTVL.